This T cell receptor beta chain was identified in a study of T cells expressing NK-cell markers. Study-wide findings and caveats: Several of the donors carried dominant NKG2C+ clonotypes that took up about 1.0-7.0% of their CD8+ T cells.

TCRdb processed the 5' RACE reads again and assigns one entry to each CDR3 protein, with no DNA. The table lists around 470,000 distinct CDR3 sequences. CDR3 size: 13 residues. CDR1 is KGHDR, CDR2 SFDVKD, per germline. Turning to this clonotype: Its target is unknown.

This chain joins TRBV24-1 and TRBJ2-1. This sequence originates from a woman aged 50 to 60 in good health. Sequenced: blood T cells: a sorted CD56 or NKG2C T cell subset, CD4+ or CD8+ T cells, or bulk PBMC T cells (not recorded which). CDR3 protein: CATSVRPDNEQFF.